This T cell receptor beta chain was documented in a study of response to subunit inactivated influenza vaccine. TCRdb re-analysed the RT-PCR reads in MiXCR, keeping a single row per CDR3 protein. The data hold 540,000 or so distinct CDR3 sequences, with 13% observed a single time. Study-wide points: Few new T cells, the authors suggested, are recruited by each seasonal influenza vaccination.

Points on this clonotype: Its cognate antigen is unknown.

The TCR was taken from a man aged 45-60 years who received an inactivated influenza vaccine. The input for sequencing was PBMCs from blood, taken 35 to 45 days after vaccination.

The CDR3 DNA sequence: TGCGCCAGCAGCCAAGTTGCCGGGACTAGCGCCTACAATGAGCAGTTCTTC. It encodes CASSQVAGTSAYNEQFF. This chain uses TRBV4-3 with TRBJ2-1, with 10 bases that match TRBD2. Trimming took 1 base from V and 2 from J; bases not matched to a gene: 5. Germline V CDR1 and CDR2: LGHNA, YSLEER. The CDR3 has 17 residues.